There are many counts of the clone carrying this T cell receptor beta chain. Its antigen is still unknown. The data were obtained in a study of T-cell reconstitution after alpha-beta-depleted transplantation in children. Study results and caveats: Elevated TCRbeta diversity at day 60 was traced, in some patients, to surviving recipient T cells and thymic progenitors.

Unique molecular identifiers were incorporated during preparation of the TCRbeta library. From the PCR reads, TCRdb called clonotypes with MiXCR, one entry per CDR3 protein. The table includes 480,000 or so distinct CDR3 sequences, roughly 10% detected once. Trimming took 3 bases from V and 1 from J; bases not matched to a gene: 13. In germline, CDR1 is LGHNA, CDR2 YNFKEQ. This CDR3 contains 18 residues. Sample: PBMCs, taken before TCRalphabeta/CD19-depleted stem cell transplant. The receptor was derived from a child aged 2-15 years with inherited bone marrow failure, due to receive a stem cell transplant. The chain combines TRBV4-2 with TRBJ2-7, with 9 bases that match TRBD1. The DNA for the CDR3 is TGTGCCAGCAGCCAGGAATCGTACGGGACAGGGATTTCCTACGAGCAGTACTTC. Its translation is CASSQESYGTGISYEQYF.